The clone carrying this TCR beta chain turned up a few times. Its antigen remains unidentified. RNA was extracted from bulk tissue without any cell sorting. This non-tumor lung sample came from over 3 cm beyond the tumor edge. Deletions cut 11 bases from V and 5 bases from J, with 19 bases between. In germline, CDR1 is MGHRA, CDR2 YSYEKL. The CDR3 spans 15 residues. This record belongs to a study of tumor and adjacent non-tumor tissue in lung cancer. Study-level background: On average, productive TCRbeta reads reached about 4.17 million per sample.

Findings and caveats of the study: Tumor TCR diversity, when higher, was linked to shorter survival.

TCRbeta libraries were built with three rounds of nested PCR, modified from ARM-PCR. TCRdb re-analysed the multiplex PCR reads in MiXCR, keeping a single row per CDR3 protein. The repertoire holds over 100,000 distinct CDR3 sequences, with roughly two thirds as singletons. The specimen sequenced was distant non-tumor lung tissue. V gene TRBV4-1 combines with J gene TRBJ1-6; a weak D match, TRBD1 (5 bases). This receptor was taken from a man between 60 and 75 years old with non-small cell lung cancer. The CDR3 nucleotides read TGCGCCGCAAACAGTATAACAGGAGATAATTCACCCCTCCACTTT. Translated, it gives CAANSITGDNSPLHF.